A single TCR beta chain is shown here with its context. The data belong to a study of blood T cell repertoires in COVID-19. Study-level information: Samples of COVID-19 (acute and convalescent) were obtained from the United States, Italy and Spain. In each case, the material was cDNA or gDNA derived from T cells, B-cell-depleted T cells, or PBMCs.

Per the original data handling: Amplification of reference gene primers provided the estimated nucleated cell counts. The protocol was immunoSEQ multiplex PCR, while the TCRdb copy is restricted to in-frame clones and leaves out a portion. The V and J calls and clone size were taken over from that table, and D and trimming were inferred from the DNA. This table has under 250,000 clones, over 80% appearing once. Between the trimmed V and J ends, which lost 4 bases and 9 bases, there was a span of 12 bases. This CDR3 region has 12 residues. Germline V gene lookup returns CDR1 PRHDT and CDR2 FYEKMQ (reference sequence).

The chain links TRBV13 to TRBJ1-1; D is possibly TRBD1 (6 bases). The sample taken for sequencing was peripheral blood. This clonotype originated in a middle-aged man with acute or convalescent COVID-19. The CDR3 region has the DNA TGTGCCAGCAGCTCCCAGGGGATGCAAGCTTTCTTT. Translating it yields CASSSQGMQAFF.